This TCR beta chain came from a study of blood T cell repertoires in COVID-19. Study information: Italy, Spain and the United States were the sources of the convalescent and acute COVID-19 samples.

Some clones are missing from TCRdb's copy, which holds only in-frame ones; the method was immunoSEQ multiplex PCR. Of about 50,000 clones listed, over 80% were seen once; the top ten hold approximately 11%. Germline-derived CDR1 and CDR2 are PRHDT and FYEKMQ (reference sequence). The CDR3 sequence is 14 residues long. The V segment lost 5 bases and the J segment 3 bases; nucleotides outside the gene matches: 6. J is TRBJ2-7 and V is TRBV13; 8 bases fit TRBD1. Sequences were obtained from peripheral blood. The TCR comes from a human donor with active COVID-19. The donor label of this sample is uncertain. In nucleotides, the CDR3 is TGTGCCAGCAGCCGGAGCAGGGGGCTCTACGAGCAGTACTTC. As protein: CASSRSRGLYEQYF.